Each of the 19 T cell receptor beta chains below was sequenced from the same sample in a study of T cell repertoires in cytomegalovirus infection. TCRdb reprocessed the reads with MiXCR, giving one entry per CDR3 protein. The sample shows roughly 320,000 distinct CDR3 sequences, about 9.2% of them seen only once. The sequenced material came from PBMCs. These receptors all come from a human donor in good health (CMV status not recorded). Some clones in this sample may be carry-over from other donors' samples.

This clonotype was observed at least ten times. The chain links TRBV4-1 to TRBJ2-4; TRBD1 aligns across 7 bases. Germline trimming cut 3 bases from V and 0 bases from J; bases unmatched to any gene: 8. Germline-derived CDR1 and CDR2 are MGHRA and YSYEKL. There are 17 residues in the CDR3. DNA for the CDR3: TGCGCCAGCAGCCAGCGGACAGGCAACCTAGCCAAAAACATTCAGTACTTC. Protein sequence: CASSQRTGNLAKNIQYF.

This chain joins TRBV28 and TRBJ1-2; D gene uncertain. CDR3 size: 11 residues. The germline CDR1 and CDR2 sequences are MDHEN and SYDVKM. Trimming cost V 6 bases and J 7 bases, with 9 bases left between them. The CDR3 protein is CASSPFRGYTF. The DNA for the CDR3 is TGTGCCAGCAGCCCGTTTCGTGGCTACACCTTC.

This clonotype was seen repeatedly, ten times or more. This chain connects TRBV15 to TRBJ2-5, with 7 bases fitting TRBD1. Germline-derived CDR1 and CDR2 are LNHNV and YYDKDF (reference sequence). After removal of 5 bases from V and 5 bases from J, the junction contained 2 bases not matched to a gene. CDR3 length equals 12 residues. The CDR3 DNA reads as TGTGCCACCAGCCCACAGGGGGAGACCCAGTACTTC. It encodes CATSPQGETQYF.

This clonotype was counted at least ten times. The V gene is TRBV20-1, the J gene TRBJ1-4, with D tentatively TRBD1 (6 bases). V shed 1 base and J shed 2 bases, with 11 bases lying between them. The CDR3 spans 15 residues. Germline V CDR1 and CDR2: DFQATT, SNEGSKA (reference sequence). This CDR3 reads CSARGGGNTNEKLFF. The CDR3 DNA follows: TGCAGTGCTAGAGGGGGGGGCAACACTAATGAAAAACTGTTTTTT.

The gene calls are TRBV28 and TRBJ2-1, with D possibly TRBD1 on 6 matching bases. V was clipped by 4 bases and J by 2 bases, with 15 bases between them. The CDR3 extends over 16 amino acids. In germline, CDR1 is MDHEN, CDR2 SYDVKM. In DNA form, the CDR3 reads TGTGCCAGCAGTTCGACAGGAAGTCGAACCTACAATGAGCAGTTCTTC. It codes for CASSSTGSRTYNEQFF.

In its sample, this clonotype was seen many times. The chain links TRBV6-1 to TRBJ2-3; D may match TRBD1 or TRBD2 (5 bases each). The CDR3 sequence is 16 residues long. Germline V CDR1 and CDR2: MNHNS, SASEGT. V lost 5 bases, J lost 3 bases, and 18 bases lay in between. The CDR3 protein is CASSFSSTSGTDTQYF. The DNA for the CDR3 is TGTGCCAGCAGTTTTTCTAGCACCTCAGGGACAGATACGCAGTATTTT.

This clonotype was seen repeatedly, ten times or more. The CDR3 reads CASTSGGTGAYEQYF. The CDR3 DNA is TGTGCCAGCACCAGCGGTGGGACAGGGGCATACGAGCAGTACTTC. The chain is built from TRBV6-1 and TRBJ2-7; TRBD1 matches 10 bases. V shed 7 bases and J 4 bases; nucleotides not matched to a gene: 10. CDR3 length equals 15 residues. In germline, CDR1 is MNHNS, CDR2 SASEGT.

In its sample, this clonotype was seen many times. The rearrangement uses TRBV6-2 or TRBV6-3 and TRBJ2-7, with 9 nucleotides matching TRBD2. Germline lookup yields CDR1 MNHEY and CDR2 SVGEGT. CDR3 size: 15 residues. The junction had 7 bases not matched to a gene; V was cut back by 5 bases and J by 2 bases. The chain's CDR3 is CASSPGAGGTYEQYV. CDR3 nucleotide sequence: TGTGCCAGCAGTCCAGGAGCGGGAGGTACCTACGAGCAGTACGTC.

The table lists this clonotype with a few counts. The chain uses TRBV27 and TRBJ2-7, with D perhaps TRBD1 (5 bases). Trimming pared 6 bases from V and 2 bases from J, leaving 14 bases between. This CDR3 comprises 14 residues. Germline values: CDR1 MNHEY, CDR2 SMNVEV (reference sequence). The CDR3 is CASSQGTTAYEQYF. The CDR3 DNA reads as TGTGCCAGCAGCCAGGGAACAACGGCCTACGAGCAGTACTTC.

In this sample, this clonotype turned up many times. The chain combines TRBV27 with TRBJ2-1; D possibly corresponds to TRBD2 (6 bases). Trimming cost V 10 bases and J 8 bases, with 24 bases left between them. CDR3 size: 15 residues. CDR1 is MNHEY and CDR2 is SMNVEV in the germline V gene (reference sequence). The CDR3 spells CATSGAGRWYDEQFF. In nucleotides, the CDR3 is TGTGCCACCTCGGGCGCGGGACGGTGGTATGATGAGCAGTTCTTC.

In this sample, this clonotype turned up many times. This chain joins TRBV25-1 and TRBJ2-5; D unclear. The germline gives CDR1 MGHDK, CDR2 SYGVNS. V was shortened by 7 bases and J by 9 bases, with 27 bases between the two germline ends. CDR3 length: 16 residues. CDR3 region: CASNTRVGLSQTAQYF. The CDR3 DNA sequence: TGTGCCAGCAACACTCGAGTCGGATTATCCCAAACGGCCCAGTACTTC.

This clonotype was seen more than once but under ten times. The rearrangement uses TRBV2 and TRBJ1-1, with 8 bases aligning to TRBD1. Germline assignment: CDR1 SNHLY and CDR2 FYNNEI. V trimming: 4 bases; J trimming: 8 bases; junction bases outside the gene matches: 6. This CDR3 is 13 amino acids long. CDR3 DNA sequence: TGTGCCAGCAGTGCATTAGGGACAGGAGAAGCTTTCTTT. Amino acid sequence: CASSALGTGEAFF.

This clonotype has a count of ten or more. The V gene is TRBV6-6, the J gene TRBJ2-7; D possibly matches TRBD1 or TRBD2 (5 bases each). Trimming removed 2 bases at V and 6 bases at J, with 17 bases between. CDR3 size: 15 residues. The germline V gene has CDR1 MNHNY and CDR2 SVGAGI (reference sequence). In nucleotides, the CDR3 is TGTGCCAGCAGTTACCCCGGGACCTCGAGGTCCGAGCAGTACTTC. Translated, it gives CASSYPGTSRSEQYF.

The chain uses TRBV2 and TRBJ2-2; D unclear. The CDR3 covers 15 residues. CDR1 and CDR2 (germline): SNHLY, FYNNEI. V was shortened by 4 bases and J by 1 base, with 10 bases between the two germline ends. CDR3 bases: TGTGCCAGCAGTGCCCTCACAAGGAACACCGGGGAGCTGTTTTTT. Translated, it gives CASSALTRNTGELFF.

This clonotype has at least ten counts. The chain joins TRBV10-3 to TRBJ1-1; TRBD1 is a possible D gene (5 bases). Germline V lookup: CDR1 ENHRY, CDR2 SYGVKD. This CDR3 spans 14 amino acids. The V gene lost 5 bases and the J gene lost 5 bases, with 15 bases spanning the gap. Written as DNA, the CDR3 is TGTGCCATCAGTTCCGAGGAGCAGGGAACTGAAGCTTTCTTT. This encodes CAISSEEQGTEAFF.

This clonotype was seen at least ten times. This chain uses TRBV6-1 with TRBJ1-5; 7 bases agree with TRBD1. Trimming removed 5 bases from V and 5 bases from J; junction bases left unmatched: 6. The CDR3 is 14 residues long. The germline V gene encodes CDR1 MNHNS and CDR2 SASEGT. CDR3 DNA: TGTGCCAGCAGTTCCGGACAGGTCCATCAGCCCCAGCATTTT. Translated: CASSSGQVHQPQHF.

The V and J genes are TRBV3-1 and TRBJ2-1, with 7 nucleotides matching TRBD2. In germline, CDR1 is LGHDT, CDR2 YNNKEL (reference sequence). The CDR3 spans 16 residues. V shed 4 bases and J 1 base; nucleotides not matched to a gene: 7. The CDR3 sequence is CASSPEAGVSYNEQFF. CDR3 DNA: TGTGCCAGCAGCCCCGAGGCGGGGGTATCCTACAATGAGCAGTTCTTC.

This clonotype has at least ten counts. This rearrangement joins TRBV7-2 to TRBJ2-2, with D perhaps matching TRBD1 (5 bases). CDR1 and CDR2 from the germline V gene are SGHTA and FQGNSA. The CDR3 is made up of 15 amino acids. The V end lost 5 bases, the J end lost 2 bases, and 12 bases lay between the germline ends. This CDR3 is CASSRTQGNTGELFF. For the CDR3, the DNA is TGTGCCAGCAGCCGGACCCAGGGAAACACCGGGGAGCTGTTTTTT.

As concerns this clonotype: This clone may be a read error of a much larger clone one base away. This chain uses TRBV7-4 with TRBJ2-1; D is ambiguous. V lost 5 bases and J 5 bases, leaving 13 bases between the germline ends. CDR1 and CDR2 from the germline V gene are SGHVT and SQSDAQ. The CDR3 runs 14 residues. CDR3 sequence: CASSPPLKNNEQFF. DNA of the CDR3: TGTGCCAGCAGCCCGCCCCTTAAAAACAATGAGCAGTTCTTC.